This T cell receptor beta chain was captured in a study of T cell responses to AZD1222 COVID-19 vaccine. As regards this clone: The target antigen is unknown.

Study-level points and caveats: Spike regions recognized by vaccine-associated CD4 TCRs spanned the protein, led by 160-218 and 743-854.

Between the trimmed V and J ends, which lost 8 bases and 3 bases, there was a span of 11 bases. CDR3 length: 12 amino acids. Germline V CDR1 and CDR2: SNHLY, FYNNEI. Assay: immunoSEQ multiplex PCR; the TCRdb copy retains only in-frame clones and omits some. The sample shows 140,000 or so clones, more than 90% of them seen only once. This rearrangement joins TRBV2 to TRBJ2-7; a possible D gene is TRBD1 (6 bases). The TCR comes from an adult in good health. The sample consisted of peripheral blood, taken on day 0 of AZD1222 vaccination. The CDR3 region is CASLEQGYEQYF. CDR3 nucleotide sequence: TGTGCCAGCCTGGAACAGGGCTACGAGCAGTACTTC.